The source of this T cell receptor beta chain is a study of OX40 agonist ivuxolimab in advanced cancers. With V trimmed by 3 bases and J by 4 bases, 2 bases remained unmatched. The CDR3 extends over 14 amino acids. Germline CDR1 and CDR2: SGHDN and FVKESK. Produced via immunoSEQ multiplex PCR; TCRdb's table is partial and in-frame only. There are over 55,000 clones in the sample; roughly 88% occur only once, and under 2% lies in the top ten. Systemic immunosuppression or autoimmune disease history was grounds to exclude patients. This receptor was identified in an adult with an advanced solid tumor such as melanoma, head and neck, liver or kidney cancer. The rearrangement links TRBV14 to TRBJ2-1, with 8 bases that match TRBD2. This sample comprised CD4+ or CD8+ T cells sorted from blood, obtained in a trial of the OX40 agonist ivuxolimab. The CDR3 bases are TGTGCCAGCAGCCACGCGGGAGGTTACAATGAGCAGTTCTTC. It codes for CASSHAGGYNEQFF.